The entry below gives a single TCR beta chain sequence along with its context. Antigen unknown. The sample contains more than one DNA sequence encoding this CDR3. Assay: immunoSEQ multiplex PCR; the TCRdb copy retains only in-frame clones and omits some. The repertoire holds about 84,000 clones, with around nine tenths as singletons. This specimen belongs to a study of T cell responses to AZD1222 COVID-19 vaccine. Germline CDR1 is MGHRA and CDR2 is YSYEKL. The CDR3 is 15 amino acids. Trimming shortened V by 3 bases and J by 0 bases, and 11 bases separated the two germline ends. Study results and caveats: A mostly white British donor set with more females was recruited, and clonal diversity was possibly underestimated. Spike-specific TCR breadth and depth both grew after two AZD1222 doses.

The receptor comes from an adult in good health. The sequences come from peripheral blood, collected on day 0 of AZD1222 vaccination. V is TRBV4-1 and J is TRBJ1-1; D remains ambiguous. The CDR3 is CASSQSGGLNTEAFF. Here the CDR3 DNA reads TGCGCCAGCAGCCAGTCCGGCGGGTTGAACACTGAAGCTTTCTTT.